This is a list of T cell receptor beta chains from one sample in a study of blood T cell repertoires in COVID-19. Profiled with immunoSEQ multiplex PCR; TCRdb holds only in-frame clones, not every one. Seen here are fewer than 250,000 clones, approximately 81% observed once, and the top ten hold about 10%. Sequences were obtained from peripheral blood. The receptors were sampled from an elderly woman with acute or convalescent COVID-19. Each CDR3 is given with its conserved first and last residue. The order of the fields is V gene, CDR3 protein.

>TRBV24-1
CATSDLDRGRNEQFF
>TRBV2
CACQRAESSYEQYF
>TRBV2
CASSDGTAASEAFF
>TRBV27
CASSLLGGWETQYF
>TRBV7-6
CASSLLVELVETQYF
>TRBV6-5
CASRQGETQYF
>TRBV20-1
CSARFPPSEYF
>TRBV6-2/TRBV6-3
CASSIPGVNGREQYF
>TRBV5-4
CASSWDRGGYGYTF
>TRBV29-1
CSVGQRGGEQFF
>TRBV9
CASSTRLMRVSYNEQFF
>TRBV14
CASGQGSTDTQYF
>TRBV2
CASSVFGETQYF
>TRBV7-2
CASSSTDTQYF
>TRBV11-2
CASSSWGLAETQYF
>TRBV18
CASSPLPGTYEQYF
>TRBV7-2
CASSSRDTLYEKLFF
>TRBV12-3/TRBV12-4
CASSFSQPQHF
>TRBV11-3
CASSTDQSKQFF
>TRBV14
CASSLFNGEETQYF
>TRBV28
CASSFFIEGGGYTF
>TRBV11-2
CASSPGLVGIQYF
>TRBV3-1/TRBV3-2
CASSLGLLGNTIYF
>TRBV7-6
CASSLFSGQGSHEQYF
>TRBV19
CASSLSLGGTGELFF
>TRBV7-8
CASALRTGADSPLHF
>TRBV15
CATSWGQGAPDTQYF